This entry lists 23 T cell receptor beta chains sequenced from one sample in a study of shared clonotypes between healthy human individuals. Libraries were prepared by immunoSEQ multiplex PCR; TCRdb keeps only in-frame clonotypes and omits some of them. The sample carries around 1.5 million clones, approximately 98% recorded once. Material for sequencing was naive CD4+ T cells sorted from blood. The sample's subset: CD45RA+ positively selected. These receptors came from a man aged 30-40 years in good health.

The V call is TRBV6-1, the J call TRBJ2-7; possible D gene TRBD1, 6 bases. Deletions cut 4 bases from V and 4 bases from J, with 11 bases between. Germline V gene lookup returns CDR1 MNHNS and CDR2 SASEGT. This CDR3 comprises 13 residues. The CDR3 nucleotides read TGTGCCAGCAGTGTCGGACAGATATACGAGCAGTACTTC. Translation gives CASSVGQIYEQYF.

The CDR3 spells CASSIQGLFSGNTIYF. The CDR3 nucleotides are TGTGCCAGCAGCATACAGGGCCTCTTCTCTGGAAACACCATATATTTT. This sequence joins TRBV7-2 and TRBJ1-3, with D perhaps matching TRBD1 (6 bases). The V end was cut by 5 bases, the J end by 0 bases, with 14 bases between. Germline V gene data show CDR1 as SGHTA and CDR2 as FQGNSA. The CDR3 runs 16 residues.

This clone was recorded once. This rearrangement joins TRBV11-2 to TRBJ2-5, with D possibly TRBD1 on 6 matching bases. The CDR3 runs 15 residues. CDR1 is SGHAT, CDR2 FQNNGV, per germline. The V end was cut by 5 bases, the J end by 8 bases, with 21 bases between. The CDR3 sequence: CASSANDYAGVTQYF. In DNA, the CDR3 is TGTGCCAGCAGCGCGAACGATTACGCAGGGGTAACCCAGTACTTC.

Points on this clone: The sample holds other DNA sequences that translate to the same CDR3. The chain combines TRBV30 with TRBJ2-5, with a tentative D call TRBD1 (5 bases). The germline V gene has CDR1 GTSNPN and CDR2 SVGIG (reference sequence). Trimming left V 4 bases short and J 3 bases short, with 6 bases between. CDR3 length: 11 amino acids. DNA of the CDR3: TGTGCCTGGACAGGGAAAGAGACCCAGTACTTC. This codes for CAWTGKETQYF. Based on the CDR3 plus reference TRBV30 and TRBJ2-5, the full variable domain is SQTIHQWPATLVQPVGSPLSLECTVEGTSNPNLYWYRQAAGRGLQLLFYSVGIGQISSEVPQNLSASRPQDRQFILSSKKLLLSDSGFYLCAWTGKETQYFGPGTRLLVL.

The rearrangement joins TRBV9 to TRBJ2-3, with D possibly being TRBD1 (5 bases). V was cut by 3 bases and J by 2 bases, with 7 bases left in between. The CDR3 covers 13 residues. Germline CDR1 and CDR2: SGDLS and YYNGEE. CDR3 DNA sequence: TGTGCCAGCAGCGAGGGGCCCACAGATACGCAGTATTTT. Translating gives CASSEGPTDTQYF.

The gene calls are TRBV5-1 and TRBJ2-1; D is unclear. Germline V lookup: CDR1 SGHRS, CDR2 YFSETQ. V was shortened by 0 bases and J by 8 bases, with 21 bases between the two germline ends. The CDR3 contains 17 residues. Here the CDR3 reads CASSLDPGPGILDEQFF. The CDR3, as DNA: TGCGCCAGCAGCTTGGACCCGGGCCCCGGAATTCTCGATGAGCAGTTCTTC. Filled out from reference TRBV5-1 and TRBJ2-1, the complete variable domain reads KAGVTQTPRYLIKTRGQQVTLSCSPISGHRSVSWYQQTPGQGLQFLFEYFSETQRNKGNFPGRFSGRQFSNSRSEMNVSTLELGDSALYLCASSLDPGPGILDEQFFGPGTRLTVL.

V usage is TRBV18 and J usage is TRBJ1-2, with D tentatively TRBD1 (5 bases). The V gene's germline CDR1 is KGHSH and CDR2 LQKENI. V was clipped by 1 base and J by 0 bases, with 9 bases between them. The CDR3 is 15 residues long. DNA of the CDR3: TGTGCCAGCTCACCACGGGACGGCCCTAACTATGGCTACACCTTC. Its protein product is CASSPRDGPNYGYTF.

This clone appeared a single time. The V gene is TRBV7-8, the J gene TRBJ2-7; the D gene could be TRBD1 or TRBD2 (5 bases each). V lost 4 bases and J lost 2, with 15 bases in between. The V gene's germline CDR1 is SGHVS and CDR2 FQNEAQ. The CDR3 is 15 amino acids. CDR3 loop: CASSSIDEGTYEQYF. CDR3 DNA sequence: TGTGCCAGCAGCTCGATCGATGAGGGGACCTACGAGCAGTACTTC.

The chain joins TRBV5-1 to TRBJ2-2, with unresolved D. Germline-derived CDR1 and CDR2 are SGHRS and YFSETQ. V lost 2 bases and J lost 5, with 7 bases in between. The CDR3 extends over 13 amino acids. CDR3 sequence: CASSFKGTGELFF. The CDR3, as DNA: TGCGCCAGCAGCTTCAAAGGTACCGGGGAGCTGTTTTTT.

This sequence joins TRBV20-1 and TRBJ2-7; D is unclear. This CDR3 is 10 amino acids long. V was pared by 3 bases and J by 3 bases, with 3 bases between. Per germline, CDR1 DFQATT and CDR2 SNEGSKA (reference sequence). For the CDR3, the DNA is TGCAGTGCTAGCTACTACGAGCAGTACTTC. Protein sequence: CSASYYEQYF.

This clone has only one observation. The chain is built from TRBV5-1 and TRBJ2-1, with TRBD2 matching 10 bases. Germline assignment: CDR1 SGHRS and CDR2 YFSETQ. The CDR3 consists of 12 residues. V was pared by 9 bases and J by 5 bases, with 2 bases of the junction left unmatched. The CDR3 sequence: CATGTSDNEQFF. The CDR3, as DNA: TGCGCCACCGGGACTAGCGACAATGAGCAGTTCTTC.

The chain links TRBV5-1 to TRBJ1-3, with 8 nucleotides matching TRBD1. Per the germline V gene, CDR1 is SGHRS and CDR2 is YFSETQ. The CDR3 is 16 amino acids. With V trimmed by 2 bases and J by 4 bases, 8 bases remained unmatched. The CDR3 protein is CASSLSGGAEGNTIYF. The CDR3 coding sequence is TGCGCCAGCAGCTTATCAGGGGGCGCGGAGGGAAACACCATATATTTT. Full variable domain (outside the CDR3, taken from reference TRBV5-1 and TRBJ1-3): KAGVTQTPRYLIKTRGQQVTLSCSPISGHRSVSWYQQTPGQGLQFLFEYFSETQRNKGNFPGRFSGRQFSNSRSEMNVSTLELGDSALYLCASSLSGGAEGNTIYFGEGSWLTVV.

This chain uses TRBV11-3 with TRBJ2-1; a possible D gene is TRBD1 (5 bases). The CDR3 covers 15 residues. V shed 2 bases and J shed 6 bases, with 14 bases lying between them. CDR1 is SGHNT, CDR2 YENEEA, per germline. In nucleotides, the CDR3 is TGTGCCAGCAGCTTAAGGGCAGGGTCCCCCAATGAGCAGTTCTTC. Translating gives CASSLRAGSPNEQFF. Full variable domain (rest looked up from reference TRBV11-3 and TRBJ2-1): EAGVVQSPRYKIIEKKQPVAFWCNPISGHNTLYWYLQNLGQGPELLIRYENEEAVDDSQLPKDRFSAERLKGVDSTLKIQPAELGDSAVYLCASSLRAGSPNEQFFGPGTRLTVL.

This clone was seen a few times. The V and J genes are TRBV6-1 and TRBJ1-5; D remains ambiguous. V dropped 6 bases and J dropped 2 bases, with 11 bases sitting between them. The CDR3 consists of 14 residues. Germline V gene data show CDR1 as MNHNS and CDR2 as SASEGT. CDR3: CASSGWAGNQPQHF. The CDR3 DNA reads as TGTGCCAGCAGCGGCTGGGCCGGCAATCAGCCCCAGCATTTT.

The chain combines TRBV28 with TRBJ2-1; D uncertain. The ends were cut back, 6 bases at V and 5 bases at J, with 11 bases in the middle. CDR1 is MDHEN, CDR2 SYDVKM, per germline. The CDR3 length is 13 residues. In DNA, the CDR3 is TGTGCCAGCAGCCTCAGTCAAGACAATGAGCAGTTCTTC. Amino acids: CASSLSQDNEQFF.

This chain uses TRBV6-5 with TRBJ2-1; D not resolved. Per germline, CDR1 MNHEY and CDR2 SVGAGI. The CDR3 extends over 12 amino acids. Trimming stripped 5 bases from V and 6 bases from J, with 8 bases between. CDR3 DNA: TGTGCCAGCAGTAGCGTACTCAATGAGCAGTTCTTC. Translation gives CASSSVLNEQFF.

V is TRBV5-4 and J is TRBJ2-3; D assignment may be TRBD1 or TRBD2 (5 bases each). Germline lookup yields CDR1 SGHNT and CDR2 YYREEE (reference sequence). CDR3 length: 15 amino acids. The ends were cut back, 1 base at V and 0 bases at J, with 9 bases in the middle. CDR3 in amino acids: CASSLPGPSTDTQYF. The CDR3 region has the DNA TGTGCCAGCAGCTTGCCGGGGCCTAGCACAGATACGCAGTATTTT.

This chain uses TRBV29-1 with TRBJ2-3; D unresolved. The CDR3 sequence is 11 residues long. With 5 bases removed from V and 3 bases from J, the gap between germline ends came to 6 bases. CDR1 and CDR2 (germline): SQVTM, ANQGSEA. The CDR3 sequence: CSVSGTDTQYF. The CDR3 region has the DNA TGCAGCGTTTCAGGAACAGATACGCAGTATTTT.

This chain uses TRBV5-1 with TRBJ1-3; a weak D match, TRBD1 (5 bases). The germline gives CDR1 SGHRS, CDR2 YFSETQ. V lost 0 bases and J 3 bases, leaving 19 bases between the germline ends. The CDR3 spans 18 residues. The CDR3 protein is CASSLEGTPTTLGNTIYF. The CDR3 coding sequence is TGCGCCAGCAGCTTGGAAGGGACCCCGACTACCCTTGGAAACACCATATATTTT.

The V and J genes are TRBV18 and TRBJ2-2; 8 bases are a match to TRBD1. The germline V gene has CDR1 KGHSH and CDR2 LQKENI. The J segment lost 7 bases and the V segment lost 5 bases, leaving 12 bases of the junction unmatched. This CDR3 comprises 16 residues. The CDR3 protein is CASSLLGQGGDGELFF. In DNA, the CDR3 is TGTGCCAGCTCATTACTAGGACAGGGTGGCGACGGGGAGCTGTTTTTT.

The chain carries TRBV7-3 and TRBJ2-5, with TRBD2 matching 12 bases. The germline CDR1 and CDR2 sequences are SGHTA and FQGTGA. CDR3 size: 16 residues. J lost 5 bases, V lost 5 bases, and 9 bases had no gene match. This CDR3 reads CASSRGLAGGSETQYF. The CDR3 coding sequence is TGTGCCAGCAGCCGGGGGCTAGCGGGAGGGTCTGAGACCCAGTACTTC.

This rearrangement joins TRBV18 to TRBJ2-3; tentatively, D is TRBD2 (5 bases). V gave up 1 base and J gave up 0 bases, with 11 bases separating them. CDR3 length equals 16 residues. Germline CDR1 KGHSH, CDR2 LQKENI. The CDR3 DNA sequence: TGTGCCAGCTCACCACTGATAAGGGAGAGCACAGATACGCAGTATTTT. Protein sequence: CASSPLIRESTDTQYF.

V and J are TRBV2 and TRBJ1-2; D is possibly TRBD1 (6 bases). Trimming removed 8 bases at V and 3 bases at J, with 13 bases between. The CDR3 loop spans 13 amino acids. CDR1 and CDR2 (germline): SNHLY, FYNNEI. In DNA, the CDR3 is TGTGCCAGCCCCCAGGGGCGAGACTATGGCTACACCTTC. Residues: CASPQGRDYGYTF.